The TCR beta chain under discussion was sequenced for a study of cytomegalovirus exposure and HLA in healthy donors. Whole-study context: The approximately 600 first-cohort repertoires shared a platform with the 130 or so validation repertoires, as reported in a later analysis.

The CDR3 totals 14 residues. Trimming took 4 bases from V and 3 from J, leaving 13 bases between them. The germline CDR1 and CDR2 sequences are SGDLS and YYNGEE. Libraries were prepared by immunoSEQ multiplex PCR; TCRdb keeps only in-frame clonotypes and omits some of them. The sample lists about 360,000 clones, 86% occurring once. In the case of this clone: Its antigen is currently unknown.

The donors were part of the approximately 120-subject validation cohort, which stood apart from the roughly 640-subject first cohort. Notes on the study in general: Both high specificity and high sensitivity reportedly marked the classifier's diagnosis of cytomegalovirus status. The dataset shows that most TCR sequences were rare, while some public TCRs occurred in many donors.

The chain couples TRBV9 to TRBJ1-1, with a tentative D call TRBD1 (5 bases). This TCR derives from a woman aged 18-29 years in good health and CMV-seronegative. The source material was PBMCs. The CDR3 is CASSSGALDTEAFF. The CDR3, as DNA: TGTGCCAGCAGCTCTGGGGCCCTTGACACTGAAGCTTTCTTT.